The clone carrying this T cell receptor (beta chain) was seen more than once but under ten times. The antigen remains undetermined. Germline CDR1 reads SGHTA; CDR2 reads FQGNSA. Trimming pared 2 bases from V and 3 bases from J, leaving 7 bases between. This CDR3 spans 13 amino acids. The data derive from a study of identical twins. Study-level points and caveats: Twins shared out-of-frame alpha sequences with excess low generation probability.

TCRdb recomputed calls from the 5' RACE reads with MiXCR, one row per CDR3 protein. In the table there are roughly 260,000 distinct CDR3 sequences, over 12% of which are singletons. The source of this sequence is a woman aged 18-30 years in good health. The chain employs TRBV7-2 and TRBJ1-2; D gene ambiguous. Source material: memory (CD45RO+) T cells sorted from blood. CDR3 in DNA: TGTGCCAGCAGCTTACAGCTCGACTATGGCTACACCTTC. Protein: CASSLQLDYGYTF.